These 20 T cell receptor beta chains came from one sample sequenced in a study of OX40 agonist ivuxolimab in advanced cancers. This table comes from immunoSEQ multiplex PCR, and its TCRdb copy is limited to in-frame clones, with some not included. The sample consists of roughly 75,000 clones, around nine tenths of them appearing once. Sequencing used CD4+ or CD8+ T cells sorted from blood, obtained in a trial of the OX40 agonist ivuxolimab. Every receptor here comes from an adult with an advanced solid tumor such as melanoma, head and neck, liver or kidney cancer.

The CDR3: CASSGEGRGSTDTQYF. The CDR3 region has the DNA TGCGCCAGCAGCGGGGAGGGCCGGGGGAGCACAGATACGCAGTATTTT. This chain uses TRBV5-1 with TRBJ2-3; 7 nucleotides align to TRBD2. The CDR3 consists of 16 residues. Germline trimming cut 4 bases from V and 0 bases from J; bases unmatched to any gene: 8. Per germline, CDR1 SGHRS and CDR2 YFSETQ.

V is TRBV7-2 and J is TRBJ2-1; tentatively, D is TRBD2 (7 bases). CDR1 and CDR2 (germline): SGHTA, FQGNSA. This CDR3 contains 15 residues. V lost 0 bases and J lost 7, with 13 bases in between. As DNA, the CDR3 is TGTGCCAGCAGCTTAGCGGGGGGGCTAATAAATGAGCAGTTCTTC. Protein product: CASSLAGGLINEQFF.

The genes are TRBV5-1 and TRBJ1-2; D ambiguous. Germline lookup yields CDR1 SGHRS and CDR2 YFSETQ. The CDR3 sequence is 15 residues long. V was pared by 0 bases and J by 1 base, with 10 bases between. The CDR3 nucleotides are TGCGCCAGCAGCTTGGATGACGGGGTTAACTATGGCTACACCTTC. Translation: CASSLDDGVNYGYTF.

The J gene is TRBJ2-7, the V gene TRBV9, with 8 bases lining up with TRBD2. Germline CDR1 reads SGDLS; CDR2 reads YYNGEE. CDR3 length equals 13 residues. V shed 5 bases and J 4 bases; nucleotides not matched to a gene: 5. This CDR3 reads CASSREGGYEQYF. The CDR3, as DNA: TGTGCCAGCAGTCGGGAGGGGGGATACGAGCAGTACTTC.

The chain recombines TRBV6-5 with TRBJ2-7, with TRBD1 identical over 11 bases. Germline-derived CDR1 and CDR2 are MNHEY and SVGAGI. The length of the CDR3 is 15 residues. V lost 5 bases to trimming and J lost 3 bases; unmatched junction nucleotides: 6. The CDR3 DNA reads TGTGCCAGCAGTACCGGACAGGGGGCTTACTACGAGCAGTACTTC. Protein: CASSTGQGAYYEQYF.

This clone showed up just once. The J gene is TRBJ2-2, the V gene TRBV27; tentative D call: TRBD1 (6 bases). This CDR3 contains 14 residues. Trimming left V 4 bases short and J 2 bases short, with 8 bases between. The germline V gene has CDR1 MNHEY and CDR2 SMNVEV (reference sequence). The chain's CDR3 is CASSWTVNTGELFF. The CDR3 DNA follows: TGTGCCAGCAGTTGGACAGTTAACACCGGGGAGCTGTTTTTT.

This clone was detected only once. The chain has TRBV7-3 and TRBJ1-5; no firm D call. V was pared by 2 bases and J by 5 bases, with 7 bases between. The CDR3 is 13 residues long. The germline V gene encodes CDR1 SGHTA and CDR2 FQGTGA. CDR3 in DNA: TGTGCCAGCAGCTTAGCTAGGGATCAGCCCCAGCATTTT. Translating it yields CASSLARDQPQHF.

This clone was detected only once. The chain has TRBV2 and TRBJ1-5, with TRBD1 identical over 8 bases. The trim removed 5 bases at V and 7 bases at J, leaving 10 bases unmatched. This CDR3 has 15 amino acids. Germline V gene lookup returns CDR1 SNHLY and CDR2 FYNNEI. The DNA for the CDR3 is TGTGCCAGCAGTACTCAAACGACAGGGGACCAGCCCCAGCATTTT. It specifies CASSTQTTGDQPQHF. Drawing the rest from reference TRBV2 and TRBJ1-5, the complete variable domain is EPEVTQTPSHQVTQMGQEVILRCVPISNHLYFYWYRQILGQKVEFLVSFYNNEISEKSEIFDDQFSVERPDGSNFTLKIRSTKLEDSAMYFCASSTQTTGDQPQHFGDGTRLSIL.

This clone was seen a single time. The CDR3 is CASSREVRTEAFF. In nucleotides, the CDR3 is TGTGCCAGCAGCAGGGAAGTGCGGACTGAAGCTTTCTTT. The chain combines TRBV7-8 with TRBJ1-1, with unresolved D. V lost 5 bases to trimming and J lost 5 bases, with 12 bases between them. The length of the CDR3 is 13 residues. The germline CDR1 and CDR2 sequences are SGHVS and FQNEAQ. The full variable domain, with the rest looked up from reference TRBV7-8 and TRBJ1-1, is GAGVSQSPRYKVAKRGQDVALRCDPISGHVSLFWYQQALGQGPEFLTYFQNEAQLDKSGLPSDRFFAERPEGSVSTLKIQRTQQEDSAVYLCASSREVRTEAFFGQGTRLTVV.

The chain links TRBV30 to TRBJ1-5; weak D call: TRBD1 (6 bases). V lost 1 base, J lost 4 bases, and 8 bases lay in between. In germline, CDR1 is GTSNPN, CDR2 SVGIG (reference sequence). The length of the CDR3 is 13 residues. CDR3 region: CAWSGQENQPQHF. Written as DNA, the CDR3 is TGTGCCTGGAGTGGACAGGAGAATCAGCCCCAGCATTTT.

This clone showed up just once. The J gene is TRBJ1-5, the V gene TRBV12-5; D not resolved. CDR1 and CDR2 from the germline V gene are LGHNT and FRNRAP. This CDR3 is 16 amino acids long. V lost 2 bases and J lost 9, with 20 bases in between. The CDR3 bases are TGTGCTAGTGGTTTGCCCTTCCTTTATTTCGGGTGGCCCCAGCATTTT. This gives the protein CASGLPFLYFGWPQHF.

The chain has TRBV7-2 and TRBJ2-6; no reliable D call. Germline V gene data show CDR1 as SGHTA and CDR2 as FQGNSA. Trimming removed 3 bases at V and 0 bases at J, with 6 bases between. This CDR3 spans 15 amino acids. The CDR3 DNA follows: TGTGCCAGCAGCTTCACAGTCTCTGGGGCCAACGTCCTGACTTTC. Translation: CASSFTVSGANVLTF.

This clone was picked up a small number of times. V gene TRBV30 combines with J gene TRBJ2-7; 7 nucleotides align to TRBD2. Germline CDR1 reads GTSNPN; CDR2 reads SVGIG (reference sequence). CDR3 length: 17 amino acids. V shed 0 bases, J shed 7 bases, and the junction held 18 bases outside the gene matches. The CDR3 sequence is CAWSVYLARAGVGEQYF. CDR3 nucleotide sequence: TGTGCCTGGAGTGTATACCTAGCAAGGGCGGGAGTGGGTGAGCAGTACTTC.

This chain joins TRBV29-1 and TRBJ1-3; TRBD1 agrees at 7 bases. J was trimmed by 2 bases and V by 6 bases; bases with no gene match: 10. Germline V lookup: CDR1 SQVTM, CDR2 ANQGSEA. This CDR3 region has 15 residues. This CDR3 reads CSVEQGGTAGNTIYF. The CDR3 nucleotides read TGCAGCGTGGAACAAGGGGGGACAGCTGGAAACACCATATATTTT.

CDR3 bases: TGTGCCAGCAGCTTAGACCGGTATCGGCCCCAGCATTTT. Its translation is CASSLDRYRPQHF. The chain couples TRBV28 to TRBJ1-5; D call uncertain. V lost 6 bases and J 9 bases, leaving 15 bases between the germline ends. The CDR3 runs to 13 residues. Per germline, CDR1 MDHEN and CDR2 SYDVKM. Looking up the rest from reference TRBV28 and TRBJ1-5 gives the full variable domain: DVKVTQSSRYLVKRTGEKVFLECVQDMDHENMFWYRQDPGLGLRLIYFSYDVKMKEKGDIPEGYSVSREKKERFSLILESASTNQTSMYLCASSLDRYRPQHFGDGTRLSIL.

Of note for this clone: The same CDR3 is also encoded by other DNA sequences in this sample. The J gene is TRBJ2-3, the V gene TRBV15; TRBD2 is a possible D gene (5 bases). Germline CDR1 and CDR2: LNHNV and YYDKDF (reference sequence). The CDR3 covers 15 residues. V was shortened by 0 bases and J by 4 bases, with 11 bases between the two germline ends. CDR3: CATSRDRGPADTQYF. For the CDR3, the DNA is TGTGCCACCAGCAGAGATCGGGGTCCCGCAGATACGCAGTATTTT.

Points on this clone: This same CDR3 is encoded by further DNA sequences in the sample. The chain is built from TRBV29-1 and TRBJ2-5; no clear D. Germline assignment: CDR1 SQVTM and CDR2 ANQGSEA. Deletions cut 2 bases from V and 4 bases from J, with 5 bases between. This CDR3 is 11 amino acids long. As DNA, the CDR3 is TGCAGCGTTGAATTGGGAGAGACCCAGTACTTC. Its protein product is CSVELGETQYF.

The V call is TRBV10-3, the J call TRBJ2-5; D unclear. The length of the CDR3 is 14 residues. Germline V gene sequence: CDR1 ENHRY, CDR2 SYGVKD. V was trimmed by 2 bases and J by 4 bases, leaving 11 bases between them. CDR3: CAISEPRGGETQYF. In nucleotides, the CDR3 is TGTGCCATCAGTGAGCCCCGAGGTGGAGAGACCCAGTACTTC.

This chain links TRBV13 with TRBJ2-1; tentatively, D is TRBD2 (6 bases). The V end was cut by 1 base, the J end by 0 bases, with 16 bases between. The CDR3 loop spans 18 amino acids. In germline, CDR1 is PRHDT, CDR2 FYEKMQ (reference sequence). In DNA form, the CDR3 reads TGTGCCAGCAGCTTAGAGGGATATGGGGGGAGCTCCTACAATGAGCAGTTCTTC. Translating gives CASSLEGYGGSSYNEQFF. Looking up the rest from reference TRBV13 and TRBJ2-1 gives the full variable domain: AAGVIQSPRHLIKEKRETATLKCYPIPRHDTVYWYQQGPGQDPQFLISFYEKMQSDKGSIPDRFSAQQFSDYHSELNMSSLELGDSALYFCASSLEGYGGSSYNEQFFGPGTRLTVL.

The V and J genes are TRBV5-1 and TRBJ1-1, with D perhaps matching TRBD1 (5 bases). The CDR3 totals 14 residues. V was clipped by 6 bases and J by 1 base, with 13 bases between them. Germline loops: CDR1 SGHRS, CDR2 YFSETQ. The CDR3 protein is CASTPQGQNTEAFF. The CDR3, as DNA: TGCGCCAGCACACCCCAGGGCCAGAACACTGAAGCTTTCTTT.